This T cell receptor (beta chain) originates from a study of T cell repertoires in cytomegalovirus infection. At the level of the study: It was the public TCR beta signatures that indicated both CMV infection and matching HLA type.

TCRdb called the reads again in MiXCR, with one record for every CDR3 protein. The sample lists fewer than 350,000 distinct CDR3 sequences; just under 30% were seen once. Study-wide points: The response measured ex vivo was dominated by TCR beta clonotypes (HLA-C-restricted and CMV-specific).

Losses at the gene ends were 3 bases for V and 0 bases for J; bases not matched to a gene: 8. Per the germline V gene, CDR1 is WSHSY and CDR2 is SAAADI. There are 17 residues in the CDR3. In regard to this clonotype: Its antigen remains unknown.

The chain couples TRBV10-2 to TRBJ2-5; 9 bases align to TRBD2. The material was cultured PBMCs, obtained from culture after CMV antigen stimulation. The sequence was obtained from a human donor in good health (CMV status not recorded). Some clones in this sample may be carry-over from other donors' samples. Here the CDR3 reads CASSDTGLALYQETQYF. The CDR3 region has the DNA TGCGCCAGCAGTGACACGGGACTAGCTTTGTACCAAGAGACCCAGTACTTC.